A selection of T cell receptor beta chains follows, all from one sample in a study of blood T cell repertoires in COVID-19. Only in-frame clones appear in the TCRdb table, and some are missing; sequencing was by immunoSEQ multiplex PCR. The sample shows 150,000 to 200,000 clones, approximately 89% of them seen only once. The source material was PBMCs or T cells enriched from blood (not recorded which). The receptors were gathered from a man aged 35 to 55 who had recovered from COVID-19. Both conserved end residues are part of each CDR3. D genes are given only for firm matches. The size of a clone is reported for some rows only, either as once, few or many, or as a class for expanded clones.

D | J | V | size | DNA | CDR3
. | TRBJ2-1 | TRBV9 | . | TGTGCCAGCAGCGTCAGCGGGAAAGGGGGTGAGCAGTTCTTC | CASSVSGKGGEQFF
. | TRBJ1-1 | TRBV29-1 | . | TGCAGCGTTGGGCCTCCATTGAACACTGAAGCTTTCTTT | CSVGPPLNTEAFF
. | TRBJ2-7 | TRBV28 | . | TGTGCCAGCTGGGGAGTGCTAGCTCACGAGCAGTACTTC | CASWGVLAHEQYF
. | TRBJ2-2 | TRBV7-6 | . | TGTGCCAGCAGCTTAGGGGTGGTGGAGACCGGGGAGCTGTTTTTT | CASSLGVVETGELFF
. | TRBJ2-1 | TRBV11-2 | . | TGTGCCAGCAGCTTAGGTTCACAAAATTACAATGAGCAGTTCTTC | CASSLGSQNYNEQFF
. | TRBJ2-1 | TRBV5-1 | . | TGCGCCAGCAGTCGCCAGGGACAAGAGCAGTTCTTC | CASSRQGQEQFF
TRBD1 | TRBJ1-6 | TRBV30 | . | TGTGCCTGGAGGCCGGACAGGGCTTCACCCCTCCACTTT | CAWRPDRASPLHF
. | TRBJ1-2 | TRBV2 | . | TGTGCCAGCAGGCGGGTCGGCTACACCTTC | CASRRVGYTF
. | TRBJ2-7 | TRBV24-1 | . | TGTGCCACCAGTGATTGGGCAGGGGCATCCTACGAGCAGTACTTC | CATSDWAGASYEQYF
TRBD1 | TRBJ2-7 | TRBV27 | few | TGTGCCAGCAGTTCAGGGGGCCCCTACGAGCAGTACTTC | CASSSGGPYEQYF
TRBD2 | TRBJ2-2 | TRBV19 | . | TGTGCCAGTAGTAAGAGCGGGAGTCAATCCGGGGAGCTGTTTTTT | CASSKSGSQSGELFF
TRBD2 | TRBJ2-5 | TRBV28 | . | TGTGCCAGCAGTTTTGGTGCGGGAGGGCCTTTTTTGGAGACCCAGTACTTC | CASSFGAGGPFLETQYF
TRBD1 | TRBJ1-5 | TRBV24-1 | . | TGTGCCCCTAGGACAGGCCTCAATCAGCCCCAGCATTTT | CAPRTGLNQPQHF
TRBD2 | TRBJ2-3 | TRBV11-2 | . | TGTGCCAGCAGCGGTCAACTAGCGGGGGGGCATAGAGATACGCAGTATTTT | CASSGQLAGGHRDTQYF